A selection of T cell receptor beta chains follows, all from one sample in a study of control samples from healthy donors and cancer patients. The data were produced by immunoSEQ multiplex PCR, yet TCRdb's version contains in-frame clones alone and is incomplete. In the table there are some 21,000 clones, about 85% of which are singletons. The sample comprised PBMCs. The receptor set was obtained from a man between 60 and 75 years old with head and neck cancer. The CDR3 runs from the conserved cysteine through the conserved F or W. The D gene is left open where the match is weak. The size field is filled for only some rows; it gives once, few, many or a size class.

abundance	v_gene	d_gene	j_gene	CDR3aa	CDR3nt
.	TRBV30	.	TRBJ2-2	CAWTVAGELFF	TGTGCCTGGACGGTGGCCGGGGAGCTGTTTTTT
once	TRBV3-1/TRBV3-2	.	TRBJ2-4	CASSQSGTGFSDIQYF	TGTGCCAGCAGCCAATCAGGTACAGGGTTCTCGGACATTCAGTACTTC
.	TRBV2	.	TRBJ2-7	CASTRANEQYF	TGTGCCAGCACTAGGGCGAACGAGCAGTACTTC
.	TRBV19	TRBD2	TRBJ2-3	CASNGGGLARYTQYF	TGTGCCAGTAATGGCGGGGGACTAGCGCGATATACGCAGTATTTT
.	TRBV6-6	TRBD2	TRBJ2-2	CASSLMGGSDGELFF	TGTGCCAGCAGCCTGATGGGGGGGAGTGACGGGGAGCTGTTTTTT
once	TRBV7-9	TRBD1	TRBJ2-5	CASSPWDSQETQYF	TGTGCCAGCAGCCCCTGGGACAGTCAAGAGACCCAGTACTTC
.	TRBV27	.	TRBJ1-1	CASSSRVNTEAFF	TGTGCCAGCAGTTCCCGGGTCAACACTGAAGCTTTCTTT
once	TRBV10-3	.	TRBJ1-1	CAISEQGAGKAFF	TGTGCCATCAGTGAGCAAGGGGCTGGCAAAGCTTTCTTT
.	TRBV28	TRBD2	TRBJ2-1	CAIGLAGYNEQFF	TGTGCCATCGGACTAGCGGGCTACAATGAGCAGTTCTTC
.	TRBV6-1	.	TRBJ2-1	CASGDTYNEQFF	TGTGCCAGCGGTGACACCTACAATGAGCAGTTCTTC
.	TRBV5-1	TRBD1	TRBJ1-4	CASSLGLGTGHEKLFF	TGCGCCAGCAGCTTGGGTTTGGGGACAGGGCATGAAAAACTGTTTTTT
.	TRBV18	.	TRBJ2-4	CASSPYVPGAGKNIQYF	TGTGCCAGCTCACCTTATGTGCCGGGGGCAGGCAAAAACATTCAGTACTTC
.	TRBV11-2	.	TRBJ2-1	CASSRTGNRYEQFF	TGTGCCAGCAGTCGTACAGGGAACCGTTATGAGCAGTTCTTC
once	TRBV19	.	TRBJ1-6	CASSIDRDENSPLHF	TGTGCCAGTAGTATAGACCGGGACGAAAATTCACCCCTCCACTTT